These T cell receptor beta chains were read from a single sample in a study of blood T cell repertoires in COVID-19. Data came from immunoSEQ multiplex PCR; TCRdb stores just in-frame clones and leaves some out. The table lists hundreds of thousands of clones, roughly 85% of them singletons. The sample comprised peripheral blood. The receptors originated from a human donor in a cohort sampled during active COVID-19. CDR3s include the opening cysteine and the closing phenylalanine or tryptophan. D genes are given only for firm matches. The size of a clone is reported for some rows only, either as once, few or many, or as a class for expanded clones.

d_call clone_size j_call v_call cdr3_aa cdr3_nt
TRBD1 . TRBJ2-7 TRBV10-3 CAALEGQGGEQYF TGTGCCGCCCTGGAGGGACAGGGGGGTGAGCAGTACTTC
. . TRBJ1-2 TRBV5-1 CASSLSNQGGGYTF TGCGCCAGCAGCTTGTCGAACCAGGGAGGGGGCTACACCTTC
. few TRBJ2-2 TRBV11-3 CASSLAGSGELFF TGTGCCAGCAGCTTAGCGGGATCCGGGGAGCTGTTTTTT
TRBD1 . TRBJ1-3 TRBV24-1 CATSDLEEQGTVDTIYF TGTGCCACCAGTGATTTGGAAGAACAGGGGACGGTGGACACCATATATTTT
. . TRBJ2-7 TRBV5-1 CASSLGVFVGTMRPYEQYF TGCGCCAGCAGCTTGGGGGTGTTTGTGGGCACCATGCGACCCTACGAGCAGTACTTC
. . TRBJ2-7 TRBV5-1 CASNPTGGVYEQYF TGCGCCAGCAATCCCACAGGGGGGGTATACGAGCAGTACTTC
TRBD2 once TRBJ2-5 TRBV5-1 CASSLPTSAQETQYF TGCGCCAGCAGCTTGCCCACTAGCGCACAAGAGACCCAGTACTTC
. once TRBJ2-3 TRBV27 CASSLGGWTSTDTQYF TGTGCCAGCAGTTTGGGCGGATGGACTAGCACAGATACGCAGTATTTT
. . TRBJ2-5 TRBV5-1 CASSFGSRAETQYF TGCGCCAGCAGCTTCGGGAGCCGGGCAGAGACCCAGTACTTC
TRBD2 . TRBJ2-2 TRBV9 CASSVEGGLGTGELFF TGTGCCAGCAGCGTAGAGGGGGGACTAGGCACCGGGGAGCTGTTTTTT
TRBD2 . TRBJ2-1 TRBV13 CASRTSGRKSEQFF TGTGCCAGCAGGACTAGCGGGAGAAAAAGTGAGCAGTTCTTC
TRBD1 . TRBJ1-6 TRBV5-1 CASSFKNHGGQGVKSGKNSPLHF TGCGCCAGCAGCTTTAAAAACCACGGGGGACAGGGAGTCAAGAGCGGCAAAAATTCACCCCTCCACTTT
. . TRBJ1-5 TRBV15 CATKPPGDQPQHF TGTGCCACCAAGCCCCCGGGTGATCAGCCCCAGCATTTT
. many TRBJ1-2 TRBV5-6 CASSPGSFYGYTF TGTGCCAGCAGCCCGGGGTCCTTCTATGGCTACACCTTC
TRBD2 . TRBJ2-2 TRBV9 CASSSSWPAGVGTGELFF TGTGCCAGCAGCTCTTCCTGGCCAGCGGGAGTAGGCACCGGGGAGCTGTTTTTT
TRBD1 . TRBJ2-3 TRBV7-3 CASSRTGSQQTDTQYF TGTGCCAGCAGTAGGACAGGGAGTCAGCAGACAGATACGCAGTATTTT
. . TRBJ2-4 TRBV10-1 CASSDVTDLAKNIQYF TGCGCCAGCAGTGATGTGACAGACTTAGCCAAAAACATTCAGTACTTC
. . TRBJ1-1 TRBV27 CASSLIGNTEAFF TGTGCCAGCAGTTTAATCGGGAACACTGAAGCTTTCTTT
. . TRBJ2-1 TRBV20-1 CSASFPSHEQFF TGCAGTGCTAGTTTTCCTTCCCATGAGCAGTTCTTC
. . TRBJ1-5 TRBV27 CASSLSSPGTTGQPQHF TGTGCCAGCAGTTTATCGAGTCCAGGAACCACAGGGCAGCCCCAGCATTTT
TRBD2 . TRBJ2-7 TRBV3-1/TRBV3-2 CASSQDSSGGYEQYF TGTGCCAGCAGCCAAGACTCGAGCGGGGGGTACGAGCAGTACTTC
TRBD2 once TRBJ2-7 TRBV7-2 CASSLEGGGSYEQYF TGTGCCAGCAGCTTAGAGGGCGGCGGGAGTTACGAGCAGTACTTC
. . TRBJ2-1 TRBV25-1 CASSEGGGDEQFF TGTGCCAGCAGTGAAGGAGGCGGGGATGAGCAGTTCTTC
. . TRBJ1-1 TRBV5-6 CASSLAGNTEAFF TGTGCCAGCAGCTTGGCAGGGAACACTGAAGCTTTCTTT
TRBD2 . TRBJ2-6 TRBV6-1 CASSEGLILTSGRLTF TGTGCCAGCAGTGAAGGACTGATACTAACTAGCGGGCGACTGACTTTC
TRBD1 . TRBJ1-2 TRBV4-1 CASSPEDRVAGGYTF TGCGCCAGCAGCCCCGAGGACAGGGTGGCCGGTGGCTACACCTTC
TRBD1 . TRBJ2-1 TRBV6-2/TRBV6-3 CASSAGQGAWNEQFF TGTGCCAGCAGTGCGGGACAGGGAGCCTGGAATGAGCAGTTCTTC
. once TRBJ1-1 TRBV3-1/TRBV3-2 CASSQAPPKHTEAFF TGTGCCAGCAGCCAAGCGCCCCCAAAGCACACTGAAGCTTTCTTT
TRBD1 . TRBJ1-1 TRBV19 CASRDRADWAEAFF TGTGCCAGTAGGGACAGGGCGGATTGGGCTGAAGCTTTCTTT
. . TRBJ1-6 TRBV6-5 CASSYSTRGRGSPLHF TGTGCCAGCAGTTACTCGACGAGAGGGCGAGGTTCACCCCTCCACTTT
TRBD1 . TRBJ2-2 TRBV13 CASSLGTDNVNTGELFF TGTGCCAGCAGCCTGGGGACAGACAACGTCAACACCGGGGAGCTGTTTTTT
TRBD2 . TRBJ2-1 TRBV19 CASSPLAGVSEQFF TGTGCCAGTAGCCCACTAGCGGGAGTGAGTGAGCAGTTCTTC
TRBD1 . TRBJ2-7 TRBV6-2/TRBV6-3 CASSSTGASSLEQYF TGTGCCAGCAGCTCGACAGGGGCCTCCTCGCTCGAGCAGTACTTC
. . TRBJ1-1 TRBV27 CASSPRSIGENTEAFF TGTGCCAGCAGTCCGAGGTCGATCGGGGAGAACACTGAAGCTTTCTTT
. once TRBJ1-3 TRBV7-9 CASRTGAGNTIYF TGTGCCAGTAGAACAGGAGCTGGAAACACCATATATTTT
TRBD1 . TRBJ2-1 TRBV7-9 CASSLTGPNEQFF TGTGCCAGCAGCCTGACAGGGCCTAATGAGCAGTTCTTC
. . TRBJ1-1 TRBV2 CASSESIAANTEAFF TGTGCCAGCAGTGAATCCATAGCGGCGAACACTGAAGCTTTCTTT
. . TRBJ1-1 TRBV7-6 CASSPEVTGITEAFF TGTGCCAGCAGCCCAGAAGTAACAGGGATCACTGAAGCTTTCTTT
. . TRBJ2-5 TRBV2 CASRAGTPYQETQYF TGTGCCAGCAGAGCCGGGACACCGTACCAAGAGACCCAGTACTTC
. . TRBJ1-2 TRBV15 CATSRDTGDYTF TGTGCCACCAGCAGAGATACGGGGGACTACACCTTC
TRBD2 . TRBJ2-1 TRBV6-4 CASVQTSGDEQFF TGTGCCAGCGTCCAGACAAGCGGGGATGAGCAGTTCTTC
TRBD1 . TRBJ1-4 TRBV18 CASSSTGGATNEKLFF TGTGCCAGCTCGTCAACAGGGGGGGCAACTAATGAAAAACTGTTTTTT
. once TRBJ2-1 TRBV29-1 CSVGSGLNEQFF TGCAGCGTTGGGTCAGGGTTGAATGAGCAGTTCTTC
TRBD1 . TRBJ2-7 TRBV6-1 CASGVRDRGAKSSYEQYF TGTGCCAGCGGTGTTAGGGACAGGGGCGCGAAGAGCTCCTACGAGCAGTACTTC
. . TRBJ2-1 TRBV28 CASSFGYVTVNNEQFF TGTGCCAGCAGTTTTGGTTATGTGACAGTAAACAATGAGCAGTTCTTC
TRBD2 . TRBJ2-3 TRBV6-2/TRBV6-3 CASSSPLAGADTQYF TGTGCCAGCAGTTCCCCACTGGCGGGAGCAGATACGCAGTATTTT
TRBD2 . TRBJ2-1 TRBV3-1/TRBV3-2 CASSQVGGGRYNEQFF TGTGCCAGCAGCCAAGTGGGGGGGGGAAGGTACAATGAGCAGTTCTTC